This T cell receptor beta chain comes out of a study of CD8 T cells in Susac syndrome. The CDR3 sequence is 13 residues long. Germline CDR1 reads SGHTA; CDR2 reads FQGTGA. The V and J ends lost 6 bases and 6 bases respectively, with 15 bases between them. Reverse transcription of roughly 0.45 to 1 ug RNA used random hexamers. TCR beta CDR3 was amplified by immunoSEQ covering 54 Vbeta and 13 Jbeta. TCRdb analysed the immunoSEQ multiplex PCR reads with MiXCR anew, one entry per CDR3 protein. The data contain over 95,000 distinct CDR3 sequences, about nine tenths of them singletons. CD8+ and CD4+ T cells from blood underwent TCR beta sequencing. The TEMRA cells underwent FACS enrichment, while the CD8+ and CD4+ T cells underwent negative isolation.

This TCR came from a human donor in good health. V gene TRBV7-3 combines with J gene TRBJ2-7; D call uncertain. Sequencing used CD4+ T cells from PBMCs. The CDR3 DNA is TGTGCCAGCAGTCGAAATTTCGTCGGCGAGCAGTACTTC. Translating gives CASSRNFVGEQYF.